The 9 T cell receptor beta chains reported below all come from one sample, sequenced in a study of regulatory T cells in long-lasting Graves disease. Assembly of TCR beta libraries relied on iRepertoire HTBI primers together with Arm-PCR of CDR3 regions. MiXCR, run by TCRdb on the multiplex PCR reads, gives a single entry per CDR3 protein. The sample has hundreds of thousands of distinct CDR3 sequences; 13% are singletons. The time point was: newly diagnosed GD, antithyroid drugs for less than 3 months. RNA isolated from PBMCs was used to make the TCR library. This sample also appeared in a second study, on T cells in Graves' hyperthyroidism and ophthalmopathy.

This material consisted of peripheral blood mononuclear cells (PBMCs), taken at new diagnosis, from a patient treated with antithyroid drugs. All receptors come from a man between 25 and 39 years old with Graves disease.

V usage is TRBV7-3 and J usage is TRBJ2-1, with 8 bases identical to TRBD2. Trimming removed 1 base from V and 5 bases from J; junction bases left unmatched: 7. Germline CDR1 reads SGHTA; CDR2 reads FQGTGA. The CDR3 is 16 amino acids. In DNA form, the CDR3 reads TGTGCCAGCAGCTTAATCGGCGGGGGGACCAACAATGAGCAGTTCTTC. This codes for CASSLIGGGTNNEQFF.

This clonotype was seen more than once but under ten times. The chain links TRBV19 to TRBJ2-5, with TRBD2 as a possible D gene (6 bases). The CDR3 consists of 15 residues. Germline values: CDR1 LNHDA, CDR2 SQIVND (reference sequence). V was trimmed by 8 bases and J by 3 bases, leaving 19 bases between them. The CDR3 loop reads CASARRVVPKETQYF. The CDR3 region has the DNA TGTGCCAGTGCCCGGAGGGTCGTGCCGAAAGAGACCCAGTACTTC.

This clonotype has ten or more counts. The chain is built from TRBV6-1 and TRBJ2-1; 8 nucleotides line up with TRBD2. Germline loops: CDR1 MNHNS, CDR2 SASEGT. CDR3 size: 15 residues. The V and J ends lost 6 bases and 5 bases, in that order; junction bases with no gene match: 9. For the CDR3, the DNA is TGTGCCAGCAGGGAGGGGCTAGCGGGTAACAATGAGCAGTTCTTC. It is translated as CASREGLAGNNEQFF.

The table lists this clonotype with many counts. The J gene is TRBJ2-5, the V gene TRBV29-1; no definite D call. Germline V CDR1 and CDR2: SQVTM, ANQGSEA. Trimming stripped 4 bases from V and 4 bases from J, with 13 bases between. The CDR3 contains 13 residues. The CDR3, as DNA: TGCAGCGTTGTCGTCAATAAAATAGAGACCCAGTACTTC. It codes for CSVVVNKIETQYF.

Ten or more counts support this clonotype. V gene TRBV11-2 combines with J gene TRBJ2-1; D is perhaps TRBD1 (5 bases). V shed 4 bases and J shed 5 bases, with 9 bases lying between them. Germline V CDR1 and CDR2: SGHAT, FQNNGV. The length of the CDR3 is 13 residues. The CDR3 DNA follows: TGTGCCAGCAGCTGGGCAGGGAACAATGAGCAGTTCTTC. This sequence encodes CASSWAGNNEQFF.

This clonotype has a count of ten or more. This chain connects TRBV13 to TRBJ2-3, with D possibly being TRBD1 (5 bases). Germline V gene data show CDR1 as PRHDT and CDR2 as FYEKMQ (reference sequence). The V and J ends lost 6 bases and 0 bases respectively, with 10 bases between them. The CDR3 runs 14 residues. In DNA form, the CDR3 reads TGTGCCAGCAGTAACAGGTTAAGCACAGATACGCAGTATTTT. Protein: CASSNRLSTDTQYF.

This clonotype was seen only a few times. The CDR3 loop is CATSRGRDLNTEAFF. Here the CDR3 DNA reads TGTGCCACCAGCAGAGGGAGGGACCTTAACACTGAAGCTTTCTTT. The chain couples TRBV15 to TRBJ1-1, with D tentatively TRBD1 (5 bases). The germline V gene has CDR1 LNHNV and CDR2 YYDKDF (reference sequence). Trimming shortened V by 1 base and J by 2 bases, and 11 bases separated the two germline ends. CDR3 length equals 15 residues. Combining the CDR3 with reference TRBV15 and TRBJ1-1 gives the whole variable domain DAMVIQNPRYQVTQFGKPVTLSCSQTLNHNVMYWYQQKSSQAPKLLFHYYDKDFNNEADTPDNFQSRRPNTSFCFLDIRSPGLGDTAMYLCATSRGRDLNTEAFFGQGTRLTVV.

This clonotype was seen only once. The junction shows a germline mismatch at one end, possibly a read error. J is TRBJ2-7 and V is TRBV2; D gene unclear. The CDR3 is made up of 14 amino acids. Per the germline V gene, CDR1 is SNHLY and CDR2 is FYNNEI. The CDR3 spells CATSDLPSDTEQYF. The CDR3, as DNA: TGTGCCACCAGTGATTTACCGTCGGATACCGAGCAGTACTTC.

This clonotype has ten or more counts. The chain couples TRBV5-1 to TRBJ1-2; D is perhaps TRBD1 (6 bases). This CDR3 spans 15 amino acids. Looked up from germline, CDR1 is SGHRS and CDR2 is YFSETQ. Trimming removed 0 bases at V and 11 bases at J, with 20 bases between. DNA of the CDR3: TGCGCCAGCAGCTTGGCCGGGGGGCCCCTTCAACGGTACACCTTC. Its translation is CASSLAGGPLQRYTF.